This T cell receptor beta chain was sequenced during a study of PD-1 blockade in classical Hodgkin lymphoma. Trimming shortened V by 1 base and J by 0 bases, and 9 bases separated the two germline ends. Germline V gives CDR1 SEHNR, CDR2 FQNEAQ (reference sequence). The CDR3 sequence is 15 residues long. In every patient, relapse followed autologous stem cell transplantation, while exposure to brentuximab vedotin differed. Produced via immunoSEQ multiplex PCR; TCRdb's table is partial and in-frame only. The sample has fewer than 30,000 clones; 82% are singletons. This sequence joins TRBV7-9 and TRBJ2-5; the D gene is possibly TRBD2 (6 bases). Specimen: peripheral blood mononuclear cells (PBMCs), collected before the second cycle of nivolumab. This TCR came from a human donor with classical Hodgkin lymphoma. The CDR3, as DNA: TGTGCCAGCAGCTTAGTGAGCGGGTACCAAGAGACCCAGTACTTC. It translates to CASSLVSGYQETQYF.